What follows is one TCR beta chain and its context. Its antigen is as yet unknown. The PCR ran on 60 Vbeta and 13 Jbeta primers. Method: immunoSEQ multiplex PCR; TCRdb's copy keeps in-frame clones and lacks some. Of about 220,000 clones listed, over 80% are singletons. The sample is drawn from a study of cytomegalovirus exposure and HLA in healthy donors. Study-level points and caveats: Immune exposure information comprised only CMV serostatus. In a later analysis, across HLA loci, associated TCR counts were highest for DRB1, lowest for HLA-C. Earlier analysis found most TCR beta V segments productive about 87% or about 30% of the time.

The trim removed 1 base at V and 4 bases at J, leaving 10 bases unmatched. Germline V gene data show CDR1 as GTSNPN and CDR2 as SVGIG (reference sequence). There are 16 residues in the CDR3. V is TRBV30 and J is TRBJ1-5, with 7 bases aligning to TRBD1. The source of this sequence is a boy under 10 years old in good health and CMV-seronegative. The sequencing sample was made of PBMCs. The CDR3 DNA reads TGTGCCTGGAGTGCCCTAGACGGGACAGCAAATCAGCCCCAGCATTTT. Translated, it gives CAWSALDGTANQPQHF.